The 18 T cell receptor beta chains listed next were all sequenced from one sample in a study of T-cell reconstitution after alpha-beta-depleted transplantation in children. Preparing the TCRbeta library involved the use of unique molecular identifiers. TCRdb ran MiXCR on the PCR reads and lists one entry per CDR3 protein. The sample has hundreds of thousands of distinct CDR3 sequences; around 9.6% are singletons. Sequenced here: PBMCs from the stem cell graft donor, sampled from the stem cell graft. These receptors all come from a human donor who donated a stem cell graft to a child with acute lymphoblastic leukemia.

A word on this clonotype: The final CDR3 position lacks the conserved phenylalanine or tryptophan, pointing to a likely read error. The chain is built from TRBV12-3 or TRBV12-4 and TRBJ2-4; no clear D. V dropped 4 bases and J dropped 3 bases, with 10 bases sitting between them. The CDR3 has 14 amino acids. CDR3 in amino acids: CASSYLRDKNIQYI. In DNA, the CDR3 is TGTGCCAGCAGTTACCTTAGGGACAAAAACATTCAGTACATC.

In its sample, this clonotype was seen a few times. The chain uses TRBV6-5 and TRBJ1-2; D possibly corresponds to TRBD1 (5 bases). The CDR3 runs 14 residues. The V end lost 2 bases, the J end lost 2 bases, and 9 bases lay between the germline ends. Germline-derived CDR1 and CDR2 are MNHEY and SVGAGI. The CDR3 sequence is CASSYVGGNYGYTF. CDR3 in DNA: TGTGCCAGCAGTTACGTGGGGGGGAACTATGGCTACACCTTC.

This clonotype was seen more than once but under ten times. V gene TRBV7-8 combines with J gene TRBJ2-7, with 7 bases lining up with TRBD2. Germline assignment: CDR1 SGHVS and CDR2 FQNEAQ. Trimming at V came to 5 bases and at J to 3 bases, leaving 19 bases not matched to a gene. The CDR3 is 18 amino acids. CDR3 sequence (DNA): TGTGCCAGCAGCCCCAGGGACTATTCCGAGGGGCCGTACTACGAGCAGTACTTC. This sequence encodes CASSPRDYSEGPYYEQYF.

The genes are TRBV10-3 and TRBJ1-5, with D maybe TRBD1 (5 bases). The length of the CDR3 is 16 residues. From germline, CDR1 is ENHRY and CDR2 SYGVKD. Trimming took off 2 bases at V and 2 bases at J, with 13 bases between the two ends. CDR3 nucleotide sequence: TGTGCCATCAGTGAGATACCTCCGGGGGGCAATCAGCCCCAGCATTTT. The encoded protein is CAISEIPPGGNQPQHF.

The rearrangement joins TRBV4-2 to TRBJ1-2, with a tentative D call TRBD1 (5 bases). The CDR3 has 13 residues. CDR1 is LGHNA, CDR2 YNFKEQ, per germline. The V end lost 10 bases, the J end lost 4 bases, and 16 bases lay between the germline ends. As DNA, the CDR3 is TGTGCCATGGGCCCCGGACACTTCTATGGCTACACCTTC. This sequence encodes CAMGPGHFYGYTF.

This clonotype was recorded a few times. The CDR3 is CSVDGAGYTF. Here the CDR3 DNA reads TGCAGCGTTGACGGGGCGGGCTACACCTTC. The chain links TRBV29-1 to TRBJ1-2; TRBD1 might be the D (5 bases). This CDR3 comprises 10 residues. Trimming stripped 3 bases from V and 8 bases from J, with 7 bases between. Germline V gene sequence: CDR1 SQVTM, CDR2 ANQGSEA. Filled out from reference TRBV29-1 and TRBJ1-2, the complete variable domain reads SAVISQKPSRDICQRGTSLTIQCQVDSQVTMMFWYRQQPGQSLTLIATANQGSEATYESGFVIDKFPISRPNLTFSTLTVSNMSPEDSSIYLCSVDGAGYTFGSGTRLTVV.

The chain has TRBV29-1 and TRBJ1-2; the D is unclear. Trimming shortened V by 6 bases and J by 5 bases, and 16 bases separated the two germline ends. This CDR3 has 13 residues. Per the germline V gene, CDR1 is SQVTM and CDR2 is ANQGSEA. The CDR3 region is CSVAREALYGYTF. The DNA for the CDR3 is TGCAGCGTCGCCCGGGAGGCGTTATATGGCTACACCTTC.

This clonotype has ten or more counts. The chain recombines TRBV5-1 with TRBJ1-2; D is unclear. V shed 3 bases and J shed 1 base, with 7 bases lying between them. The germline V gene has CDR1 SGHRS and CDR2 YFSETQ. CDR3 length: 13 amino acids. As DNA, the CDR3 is TGCGCCAGCAGCTCGGACGTTAACTATGGCTACACCTTC. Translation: CASSSDVNYGYTF.

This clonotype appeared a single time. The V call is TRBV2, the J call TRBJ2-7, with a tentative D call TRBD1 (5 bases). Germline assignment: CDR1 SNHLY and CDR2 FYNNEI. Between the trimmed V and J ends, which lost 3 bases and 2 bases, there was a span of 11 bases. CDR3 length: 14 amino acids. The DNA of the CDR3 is TGTGCCAGCAGTGACCCAGGGTATCCCTACGAGCAGTACTTC. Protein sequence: CASSDPGYPYEQYF. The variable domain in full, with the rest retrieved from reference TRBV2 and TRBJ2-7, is EPEVTQTPSHQVTQMGQEVILRCVPISNHLYFYWYRQILGQKVEFLVSFYNNEISEKSEIFDDQFSVERPDGSNFTLKIRSTKLEDSAMYFCASSDPGYPYEQYFGPGTRLTVT.

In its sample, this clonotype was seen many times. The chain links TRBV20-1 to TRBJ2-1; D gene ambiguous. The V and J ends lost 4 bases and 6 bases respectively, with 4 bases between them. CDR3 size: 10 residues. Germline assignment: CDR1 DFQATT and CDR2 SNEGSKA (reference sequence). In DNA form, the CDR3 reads TGCAGTGCTACTCGCAATGAGCAGTTCTTC. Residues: CSATRNEQFF.

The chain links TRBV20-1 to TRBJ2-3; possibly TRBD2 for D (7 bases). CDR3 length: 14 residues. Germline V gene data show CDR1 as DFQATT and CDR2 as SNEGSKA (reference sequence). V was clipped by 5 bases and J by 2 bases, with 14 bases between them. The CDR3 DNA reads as TGCAGTGCTGTTCGGGGGGCCTACACAGATACGCAGTATTTT. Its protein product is CSAVRGAYTDTQYF.

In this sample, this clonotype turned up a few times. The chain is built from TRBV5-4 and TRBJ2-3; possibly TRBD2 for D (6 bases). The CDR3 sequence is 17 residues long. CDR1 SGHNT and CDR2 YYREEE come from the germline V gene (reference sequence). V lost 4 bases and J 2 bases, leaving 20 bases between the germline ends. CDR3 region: CASSNSLARVNTDTQYF. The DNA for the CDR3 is TGTGCCAGCAGCAATTCCCTAGCGAGAGTAAACACAGATACGCAGTATTTT.

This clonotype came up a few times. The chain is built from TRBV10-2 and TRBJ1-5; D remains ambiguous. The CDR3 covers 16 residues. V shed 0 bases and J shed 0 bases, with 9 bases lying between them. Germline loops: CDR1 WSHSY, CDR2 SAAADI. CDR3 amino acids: CASSESHPYSNQPQHF. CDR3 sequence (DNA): TGCGCCAGCAGTGAGTCGCATCCGTATAGCAATCAGCCCCAGCATTTT.

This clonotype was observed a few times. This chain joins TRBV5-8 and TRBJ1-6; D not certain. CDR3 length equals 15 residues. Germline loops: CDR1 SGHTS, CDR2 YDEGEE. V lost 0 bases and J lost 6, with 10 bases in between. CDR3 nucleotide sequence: TGTGCCAGCAGCTTGGCCTCAGCGTTTAATTCACCCCTCCACTTT. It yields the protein CASSLASAFNSPLHF.

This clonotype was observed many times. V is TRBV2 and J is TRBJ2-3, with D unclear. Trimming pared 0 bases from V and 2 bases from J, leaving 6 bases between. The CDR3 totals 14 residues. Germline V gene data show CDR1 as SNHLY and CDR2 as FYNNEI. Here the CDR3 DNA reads TGTGCCAGCAGTGAAGCGGAACTCACAGATACGCAGTATTTT. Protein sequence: CASSEAELTDTQYF.

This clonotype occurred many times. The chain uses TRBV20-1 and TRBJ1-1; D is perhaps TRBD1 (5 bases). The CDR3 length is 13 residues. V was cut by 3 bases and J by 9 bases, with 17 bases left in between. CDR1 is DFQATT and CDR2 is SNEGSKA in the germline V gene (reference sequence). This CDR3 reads CSASSGRGIKAFF. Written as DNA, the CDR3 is TGCAGTGCTAGTTCGGGTCGGGGGATAAAAGCTTTCTTT.

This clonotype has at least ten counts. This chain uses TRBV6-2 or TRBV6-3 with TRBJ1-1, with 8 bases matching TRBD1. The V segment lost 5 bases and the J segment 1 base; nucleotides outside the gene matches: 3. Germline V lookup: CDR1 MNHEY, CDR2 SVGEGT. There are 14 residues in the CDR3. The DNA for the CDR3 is TGTGCCAGCAGTCAGGGGGCGCCGAACACTGAAGCTTTCTTT. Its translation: CASSQGAPNTEAFF.

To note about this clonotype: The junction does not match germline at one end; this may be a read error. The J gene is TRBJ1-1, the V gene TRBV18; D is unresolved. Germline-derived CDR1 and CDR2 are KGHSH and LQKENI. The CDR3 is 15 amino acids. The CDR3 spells CASSPLKLGNTEAFF. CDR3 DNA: TGTGCCAGCTCTCCACTTAAGCTGGGGAACACTGAAGCTTTCTTT.